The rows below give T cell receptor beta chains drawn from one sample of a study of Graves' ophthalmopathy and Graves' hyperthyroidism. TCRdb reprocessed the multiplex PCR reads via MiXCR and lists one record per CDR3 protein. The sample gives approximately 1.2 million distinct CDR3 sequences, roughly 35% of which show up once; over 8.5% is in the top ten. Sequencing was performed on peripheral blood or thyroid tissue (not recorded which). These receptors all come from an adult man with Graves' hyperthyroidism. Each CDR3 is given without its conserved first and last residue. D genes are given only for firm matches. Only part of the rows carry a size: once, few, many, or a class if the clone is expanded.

cdr3_aa: ATARGLYEQY
clone_size: many
v_call: TRBV10-3
d_call: TRBD1
j_call: TRBJ2-7

cdr3_aa: AISDLAANTGELF
clone_size: NA
v_call: TRBV10-3
d_call: TRBD2
j_call: TRBJ2-2

cdr3_aa: ASSSTGNSYNEQ
clone_size: NA
v_call: TRBV11-1
d_call: NA
j_call: TRBJ2-5

cdr3_aa: ASSFTDKEQY
clone_size: few
v_call: TRBV5-5
d_call: NA
j_call: TRBJ2-7

cdr3_aa: SARAREPHEQY
clone_size: many
v_call: TRBV20-1
d_call: TRBD2
j_call: TRBJ2-7

cdr3_aa: ASSQDRSGAAGELF
clone_size: once
v_call: TRBV4-2
d_call: NA
j_call: TRBJ2-2

cdr3_aa: AISEYQADYGYT
clone_size: few
v_call: TRBV10-3
d_call: NA
j_call: TRBJ1-2

cdr3_aa: SVEGGASSDTQY
clone_size: NA
v_call: TRBV29-1
d_call: NA
j_call: TRBJ2-3

cdr3_aa: ASSFSKQTYEQY
clone_size: NA
v_call: TRBV7-2
d_call: NA
j_call: TRBJ2-7

cdr3_aa: ASSSSSGGATGELF
clone_size: few
v_call: TRBV9
d_call: TRBD2
j_call: TRBJ2-2

cdr3_aa: SGGLLSFLAYEQY
clone_size: NA
v_call: TRBV20-1
d_call: NA
j_call: TRBJ2-7

cdr3_aa: AISRGMYEQY
clone_size: many
v_call: TRBV10-3
d_call: NA
j_call: TRBJ2-7

cdr3_aa: ASSYNSGQGYEQY
clone_size: NA
v_call: TRBV6-6
d_call: NA
j_call: TRBJ2-7

cdr3_aa: ASSERGISQGYT
clone_size: NA
v_call: TRBV25-1
d_call: NA
j_call: TRBJ1-2

cdr3_aa: SARAGGWAEAF
clone_size: NA
v_call: TRBV20-1
d_call: NA
j_call: TRBJ1-1

cdr3_aa: ASSDPRQGTYEQY
clone_size: many
v_call: TRBV2
d_call: TRBD1
j_call: TRBJ2-7

cdr3_aa: ASNQGAGGNQPQH
clone_size: many
v_call: TRBV2
d_call: NA
j_call: TRBJ1-5

cdr3_aa: ASSSGTGGYGETQY
clone_size: many
v_call: TRBV7-2
d_call: TRBD1
j_call: TRBJ2-5

cdr3_aa: SVEGQGEAYEQY
clone_size: NA
v_call: TRBV29-1
d_call: TRBD1
j_call: TRBJ2-7

cdr3_aa: ASSHTGLDEQY
clone_size: NA
v_call: TRBV3-1
d_call: NA
j_call: TRBJ2-7

cdr3_aa: AISKGQTQY
clone_size: many
v_call: TRBV10-3
d_call: NA
j_call: TRBJ2-5

cdr3_aa: ASSIRLRLQNTGELF
clone_size: few
v_call: TRBV19
d_call: NA
j_call: TRBJ2-2

cdr3_aa: ASSLSGLARETQY
clone_size: NA
v_call: TRBV7-2
d_call: TRBD2
j_call: TRBJ2-5

cdr3_aa: SVPNGPEAF
clone_size: many
v_call: TRBV29-1
d_call: NA
j_call: TRBJ1-1

cdr3_aa: SARDAVLGGNQPQH
clone_size: NA
v_call: TRBV20-1
d_call: NA
j_call: TRBJ1-5